The rows below give T cell receptor beta chains drawn from one sample of a study of technical replicates of blood from a few donors. Assay: immunoSEQ multiplex PCR; the TCRdb copy retains only in-frame clones and omits some. Found here are 80,000 to 95,000 clones, about 96% of them singletons; the top ten hold around 0.37%. The source material was T cells isolated from PBMCs. These receptors all come from a human donor in good health. Both conserved end residues are part of each CDR3. D genes are given only for firm matches. Rows give clone size only sometimes, using once, few, many, or a class for an expanded clone.

v_gene: TRBV9
j_gene: TRBJ2-5
abundance: NA
d_gene: TRBD2
CDR3aa: CASSARLAGGPGETQYF
CDR3nt: TGTGCCAGCAGCGCAAGACTAGCGGGAGGGCCCGGGGAGACCCAGTACTTC

v_gene: TRBV6-5
j_gene: TRBJ1-2
abundance: NA
d_gene: NA
CDR3aa: CASSYFDSYGYTF
CDR3nt: TGTGCCAGCAGTTATTTTGACAGCTATGGCTACACCTTC

v_gene: TRBV5-1
j_gene: TRBJ2-2
abundance: NA
d_gene: NA
CDR3aa: CASSVGVNTGELFF
CDR3nt: TGCGCCAGCAGTGTAGGAGTGAACACCGGGGAGCTGTTTTTT

v_gene: TRBV5-1
j_gene: TRBJ2-1
abundance: NA
d_gene: TRBD1
CDR3aa: CASSLAPGQYNEQFF
CDR3nt: TGCGCCAGCAGCTTGGCCCCGGGACAGTACAATGAGCAGTTCTTC

v_gene: TRBV29-1
j_gene: TRBJ1-3
abundance: NA
d_gene: NA
CDR3aa: CSVPRGNTIYF
CDR3nt: TGCAGCGTTCCCAGGGGAAACACCATATATTTT

v_gene: TRBV7-7
j_gene: TRBJ1-1
abundance: once
d_gene: TRBD1
CDR3aa: CASSRDSNTEAFF
CDR3nt: TGTGCTAGCAGCCGGGACAGCAACACTGAAGCTTTCTTT

v_gene: TRBV19
j_gene: TRBJ2-3
abundance: NA
d_gene: TRBD1
CDR3aa: CASSSGQGPDTQYF
CDR3nt: TGTGCCAGTAGTTCGGGACAGGGGCCAGATACGCAGTATTTT

v_gene: TRBV10-3
j_gene: TRBJ2-7
abundance: once
d_gene: TRBD2
CDR3aa: CALRTRGDEQYF
CDR3nt: TGTGCCCTCAGGACTAGGGGCGACGAGCAGTACTTC

v_gene: TRBV27
j_gene: TRBJ1-5
abundance: NA
d_gene: TRBD1
CDR3aa: CASRPPGQGTQPQHF
CDR3nt: TGTGCCAGCAGACCTCCGGGACAGGGGACCCAGCCCCAGCATTTT

v_gene: TRBV28
j_gene: TRBJ1-2
abundance: NA
d_gene: NA
CDR3aa: CASSSRVRIGYTF
CDR3nt: TGTGCCAGCAGTTCGAGGGTACGGATCGGCTACACCTTC

v_gene: TRBV19
j_gene: TRBJ1-2
abundance: NA
d_gene: NA
CDR3aa: CASSGFLVDYGYTF
CDR3nt: TGTGCCAGTAGTGGATTCCTAGTTGACTATGGCTACACCTTC

v_gene: TRBV4-1
j_gene: TRBJ2-2
abundance: NA
d_gene: NA
CDR3aa: CASSHSFGRERTGELFF
CDR3nt: TGCGCCAGCAGCCATAGTTTCGGTCGGGAGAGGACCGGGGAGCTGTTTTTT

v_gene: TRBV2
j_gene: TRBJ1-2
abundance: NA
d_gene: NA
CDR3aa: CASSETAPYGYTF
CDR3nt: TGTGCCAGCAGTGAGACAGCGCCTTATGGCTACACCTTC

v_gene: TRBV5-1
j_gene: TRBJ2-3
abundance: NA
d_gene: TRBD2
CDR3aa: CASSLTSGRRKDTQYF
CDR3nt: TGCGCCAGCAGCCTCACTAGCGGGAGGAGGAAAGATACGCAGTATTTT

v_gene: TRBV27
j_gene: TRBJ2-7
abundance: NA
d_gene: NA
CDR3aa: CASSLNTGVEYEQYF
CDR3nt: TGTGCCAGCAGCCTTAACACGGGGGTAGAGTACGAGCAGTACTTC

v_gene: TRBV5-1
j_gene: TRBJ1-1
abundance: NA
d_gene: NA
CDR3aa: CASSLYWGGSTEAFF
CDR3nt: TGCGCCAGCAGCTTGTATTGGGGAGGTAGCACTGAAGCTTTCTTT

v_gene: TRBV29-1
j_gene: TRBJ1-2
abundance: NA
d_gene: NA
CDR3aa: CSAGQRGPIPTYTF
CDR3nt: TGCAGCGCTGGACAGCGGGGCCCAATTCCGACCTACACCTTC

v_gene: TRBV11-2
j_gene: TRBJ2-7
abundance: NA
d_gene: TRBD1
CDR3aa: CASSLTGGDEQYF
CDR3nt: TGTGCCAGCAGCTTGACAGGGGGGGACGAGCAGTACTTC

v_gene: TRBV6-6
j_gene: TRBJ2-7
abundance: NA
d_gene: NA
CDR3aa: CASSYSGAYEQYF
CDR3nt: TGTGCCAGCAGTTACTCAGGGGCGTACGAGCAGTACTTC

v_gene: TRBV7-3
j_gene: TRBJ2-6
abundance: NA
d_gene: NA
CDR3aa: CASSSSTGTGANVLTF
CDR3nt: TGTGCCAGCAGCTCTTCTACAGGAACTGGGGCCAACGTCCTGACTTTC

v_gene: TRBV6-4
j_gene: TRBJ2-1
abundance: NA
d_gene: NA
CDR3aa: CASSESASRNEQFF
CDR3nt: TGTGCCAGCAGTGAGTCCGCTAGTAGAAATGAGCAGTTCTTC

v_gene: TRBV4-1
j_gene: TRBJ2-3
abundance: NA
d_gene: NA
CDR3aa: CASSQVAEVTDTQYF
CDR3nt: TGCGCCAGCAGCCAAGTAGCGGAAGTCACAGATACGCAGTATTTT

v_gene: TRBV6-1
j_gene: TRBJ1-1
abundance: NA
d_gene: TRBD1
CDR3aa: CASSTPGQGATEAFF
CDR3nt: TGTGCCAGCAGTACCCCCGGACAGGGGGCCACTGAAGCTTTCTTT

v_gene: TRBV25-1
j_gene: TRBJ2-5
abundance: once
d_gene: TRBD1
CDR3aa: CASSGWTGEETQYF
CDR3nt: TGTGCCAGCAGTGGATGGACAGGGGAAGAGACCCAGTACTTC

v_gene: TRBV5-1
j_gene: TRBJ2-3
abundance: NA
d_gene: NA
CDR3aa: CASSPDTADTQYF
CDR3nt: TGCGCCAGCAGCCCTGATACTGCAGATACGCAGTATTTT

v_gene: TRBV7-6
j_gene: TRBJ2-7
abundance: NA
d_gene: NA
CDR3aa: CASSLSQRYEQYF
CDR3nt: TGTGCCAGCAGCTTGAGTCAGAGGTACGAGCAGTACTTC

v_gene: TRBV15
j_gene: TRBJ2-2
abundance: once
d_gene: NA
CDR3aa: CATSREAGNTGELFF
CDR3nt: TGTGCCACCAGCAGAGAAGCGGGGAACACCGGGGAGCTGTTTTTT

v_gene: TRBV7-2
j_gene: TRBJ1-1
abundance: few
d_gene: NA
CDR3aa: CASSLSPTGNTEAFF
CDR3nt: TGTGCCAGCAGCTTATCGCCCACGGGAAACACTGAAGCTTTCTTT

v_gene: TRBV7-3
j_gene: TRBJ1-2
abundance: NA
d_gene: NA
CDR3aa: CASSLTHRENGYTF
CDR3nt: TGTGCCAGCAGCTTAACCCACAGGGAGAATGGCTACACCTTC

v_gene: TRBV23-1
j_gene: TRBJ2-7
abundance: once
d_gene: TRBD1
CDR3aa: CASKDRGEQYF
CDR3nt: TGCGCCAGCAAGGACAGGGGCGAGCAGTACTTC

v_gene: TRBV5-6
j_gene: TRBJ1-2
abundance: NA
d_gene: NA
CDR3aa: CASSLGIESVWGYTF
CDR3nt: TGTGCCAGCAGCTTGGGAATTGAGTCGGTATGGGGCTACACCTTC

v_gene: TRBV4-1
j_gene: TRBJ2-1
abundance: NA
d_gene: TRBD1
CDR3aa: CASSQIKSGTVDNEQFF
CDR3nt: TGCGCCAGCAGCCAAATCAAATCCGGGACAGTTGACAATGAGCAGTTCTTC

v_gene: TRBV7-9
j_gene: TRBJ2-4
abundance: NA
d_gene: TRBD1
CDR3aa: CASSLNRGDLAKNIQYF
CDR3nt: TGTGCCAGCAGCCTCAACAGGGGAGATTTAGCCAAAAACATTCAGTACTTC

v_gene: TRBV29-1
j_gene: TRBJ1-2
abundance: once
d_gene: TRBD1
CDR3aa: CSVPKGALNYGYTF
CDR3nt: TGCAGCGTTCCAAAGGGGGCACTGAACTATGGCTACACCTTC